What follows are 12 T cell receptor beta chains derived from one specimen sequenced in a study of OX40 agonist ivuxolimab in advanced cancers. TCRdb keeps only in-frame clones here, not all; method: immunoSEQ multiplex PCR. Of fewer than 60,000 clones listed, 82% were seen once; the top ten hold roughly 4%. The source material was CD4+ or CD8+ T cells sorted from blood, sampled in a trial of the OX40 agonist ivuxolimab. The receptors originated from an adult with an advanced solid tumor such as melanoma, head and neck, liver or kidney cancer.

This chain connects TRBV19 to TRBJ1-4; D gene unclear. From germline, CDR1 is LNHDA and CDR2 SQIVND (reference sequence). This CDR3 has 16 residues. The ends were cut back, 3 bases at V and 0 bases at J, with 11 bases in the middle. CDR3 nucleotides: TGTGCCAGTAGTATTAAGGACCCCCCAACTAATGAAAAACTGTTTTTT. It translates to CASSIKDPPTNEKLFF.

The V gene is TRBV25-1, the J gene TRBJ2-1; D tentatively reads TRBD1 or TRBD2 (7 bases each). The CDR3 is 14 amino acids. V was cut by 6 bases and J by 9 bases, with 18 bases left in between. Germline V gene lookup returns CDR1 MGHDK and CDR2 SYGVNS. The CDR3 is CASSVGLRGGEQFF. The DNA of the CDR3 is TGTGCCAGCAGCGTAGGGCTCAGGGGGGGTGAGCAGTTCTTC.

Only a few counts were recorded for this clone. V is TRBV7-9 and J is TRBJ1-2; D possibly corresponds to TRBD1 (6 bases). Trimming removed 5 bases from V and 7 bases from J, with 17 bases in between. Germline loops: CDR1 SEHNR, CDR2 FQNEAQ (reference sequence). The CDR3 runs to 14 residues. The CDR3 DNA reads as TGTGCCAGCAGCCCCAATCGGGGGGCCAGTGGCTACACCTTC. Protein product: CASSPNRGASGYTF.

V and J are TRBV2 and TRBJ1-6, with D tentatively TRBD1 (6 bases). V lost 10 bases and J 0 bases, leaving 16 bases between the germline ends. CDR1 and CDR2 from the germline V gene are SNHLY and FYNNEI. The CDR3 spans 16 residues. In nucleotides, the CDR3 is TGTGCCACCGGACAGAACCACCTCTCCTATAATTCACCCCTCCACTTT. Translation: CATGQNHLSYNSPLHF.

This chain links TRBV5-1 with TRBJ2-5, with TRBD1 matching over 9 bases. The CDR3 is 16 residues long. V lost 0 bases and J lost 5; bases outside the gene matches: 8. Germline V CDR1 and CDR2: SGHRS, YFSETQ. The CDR3 nucleotides are TGCGCCAGCAGCTTGGCCGGGACAGGGAGGGACGAGACCCAGTACTTC. This sequence encodes CASSLAGTGRDETQYF.

The CDR3 sequence is CASSSLTSGQHEQFF. The CDR3 DNA reads TGTGCCAGCAGTTCCCTGACTAGCGGGCAGCATGAGCAGTTCTTC. The genes are TRBV6-5 and TRBJ2-1; 10 positions match TRBD2. Germline CDR1 is MNHEY and CDR2 is SVGAGI. The junction had 8 bases not matched to a gene; V was cut back by 4 bases and J by 8 bases. The CDR3 has 15 amino acids.

With regard to this clone: A read error may account for a junction end that differs from germline. The rearrangement uses TRBV20-1 and TRBJ2-7, with 7 bases fitting TRBD2. The CDR3 totals 11 residues. Germline values: CDR1 DFQATT, CDR2 SNEGSKA (reference sequence). This CDR3 reads CSALLREGLIF. CDR3 DNA sequence: TGCAGTGCTCTCCTTAGGGAGGGACTCATCTTC.

This clone was seen a single time. This chain connects TRBV6-1 to TRBJ2-7; maybe TRBD2 (6 bases). CDR1 and CDR2 from the germline V gene are MNHNS and SASEGT. This CDR3 has 14 residues. The V end lost 5 bases, the J end lost 1 base, and 12 bases lay between the germline ends. The CDR3 sequence: CASSPLAGSYEQYF. The CDR3, as DNA: TGTGCCAGCAGTCCCCTGGCGGGGTCCTACGAGCAGTACTTC.

This clone was picked up one time. The V gene is TRBV5-4, the J gene TRBJ2-7, with 7 bases aligning to TRBD1. The V gene end was trimmed by 4 bases and the J gene end by 3 bases; junction bases not matched to a gene: 4. In germline, CDR1 is SGHNT, CDR2 YYREEE (reference sequence). This CDR3 region has 13 residues. Written as DNA, the CDR3 is TGTGCCAGCAGCCCGTACAGGGGCTACGAGCAGTACTTC. Residues: CASSPYRGYEQYF.

The chain combines TRBV6-1 with TRBJ1-3, with D unresolved. V lost 2 bases, J lost 4 bases, and 6 bases lay in between. Per the germline V gene, CDR1 is MNHNS and CDR2 is SASEGT. This CDR3 has 13 residues. As DNA, the CDR3 is TGTGCCAGCAGTGAAATAGGGGGAAACACCATATATTTT. Its translation: CASSEIGGNTIYF.

For this clone: The sample contains more than one DNA sequence encoding this CDR3. The J gene is TRBJ1-5, the V gene TRBV7-2; 10 bases agree with TRBD1. CDR1 is SGHTA, CDR2 FQGNSA, per germline. This CDR3 has 15 amino acids. V trimming: 3 bases; J trimming: 5 bases; junction bases outside the gene matches: 4. The DNA for the CDR3 is TGTGCCAGCAGCTTGCGGACAGGGGGGGATCAGCCCCAGCATTTT. As protein: CASSLRTGGDQPQHF.

In this sample, this clone turned up once. The chain joins TRBV11-2 to TRBJ2-2; D perhaps matches TRBD1 (5 bases). Per the germline V gene, CDR1 is SGHAT and CDR2 is FQNNGV. The CDR3 spans 12 residues. With 5 bases removed from V and 8 bases from J, the gap between germline ends came to 9 bases. The DNA of the CDR3 is TGTGCCAGCAGCCCTAGGGGTGGGGAGCTGTTTTTT. It encodes CASSPRGGELFF.